The clone carrying this T cell receptor beta chain was counted many times. Those with hyperthyroidism were 18 to 65 years old, newly diagnosed, and ill for under 2 months. It was at first hyperthyroidism diagnosis, before any ophthalmopathy symptoms, that the blood sample was taken. The data stem from a study of T cells in Graves' hyperthyroidism and ophthalmopathy. Authors of the study amplified TCR beta CDR3 regions from RNA transcripts. The TCR CDR3 first-round RT-PCR relied on the HTBI primer set. From the multiplex PCR reads, TCRdb called clonotypes with MiXCR, one entry per CDR3 protein. The table has nearly 600,000 distinct CDR3 sequences, 14% seen once. CDR3 length: 15 amino acids. CDR1 and CDR2 from the germline V gene are LGHNT and FRNRAP. V lost 4 bases, J lost 0 bases, and 13 bases lay in between.

Sequenced sample: blood. The receptor's source is a woman aged 30 to 39 with Graves' hyperthyroidism that later progressed to Graves' ophthalmopathy. The J gene is TRBJ2-7, the V gene TRBV12-5; weak D call: TRBD2 (6 bases). The CDR3 sequence: CASGSSQRASYEQYF. CDR3 nucleotides: TGTGCTAGTGGTTCATCCCAGCGGGCCTCCTACGAGCAGTACTTC.